Each of the 5 T cell receptor beta chains below was sequenced from the same sample in a study of blood T cells in healthy people across ages. Using a J-beta primer mix together with a sample-barcoded 5' primer, a second PCR was run for roughly 6 to 11 cycles. One entry per CDR3 protein, called by TCRdb with MiXCR from the 5' RACE reads. In the table there are about 930,000 distinct CDR3 sequences, almost 30% of which are singletons. These data also featured in a second study, about T cells of mothers and their children.

Sequenced: blood. Receptors were obtained from a woman in her forties in good health.

The chain links TRBV12-3 or TRBV12-4 to TRBJ1-1, with a weak D call TRBD1 (5 bases). Trimming cost V 0 bases and J 10 bases, with 15 bases left between them. The CDR3 runs to 14 residues. The CDR3 coding sequence is TGTGCCAGCAGTTTAGCTTGGGGCAGCAAAAGAGCTTTCTTT. It translates to CASSLAWGSKRAFF.

This clonotype was seen a handful of times. V and J are TRBV5-1 and TRBJ1-4; D remains unclear. Trimming removed 4 bases at V and 0 bases at J, with 7 bases between. Germline CDR1 SGHRS, CDR2 YFSETQ. The CDR3 runs to 14 residues. This chain's CDR3 is CASSPLATNEKLFF. In DNA, the CDR3 is TGCGCCAGCAGCCCCCTAGCAACTAATGAAAAACTGTTTTTT.

The CDR3 is CSAGDASGGLNTGELFF. CDR3 nucleotides: TGCAGTGCTGGGGACGCTAGCGGGGGCCTGAACACCGGGGAGCTGTTTTTT. The chain recombines TRBV20-1 with TRBJ2-2; 10 nucleotides match TRBD2. This CDR3 region has 17 residues. V trimming: 5 bases; J trimming: 1 base; junction bases outside the gene matches: 10. The germline V gene has CDR1 DFQATT and CDR2 SNEGSKA (reference sequence).

The rearrangement uses TRBV12-3 or TRBV12-4 and TRBJ1-1; TRBD1 aligns across 7 bases. V shed 3 bases and J 4 bases; nucleotides not matched to a gene: 17. CDR3 length: 18 residues. Here the CDR3 reads CASSFRGQLRGMGTEAFF. CDR3 sequence (DNA): TGTGCCAGCAGTTTTCGGGGACAGCTTAGGGGAATGGGCACTGAAGCTTTCTTT.

This clonotype was seen many times. The V and J genes are TRBV4-3 and TRBJ2-7; TRBD1 agrees at 9 bases. CDR1 LGHNA and CDR2 YSLEER come from the germline V gene. The V gene end was trimmed by 3 bases and the J gene end by 2 bases; junction bases not matched to a gene: 5. This CDR3 contains 15 residues. CDR3 sequence (DNA): TGCGCCAGCAGCCAGTACCGGGACAGGGCCTACGAGCAGTACTTC. As protein: CASSQYRDRAYEQYF.